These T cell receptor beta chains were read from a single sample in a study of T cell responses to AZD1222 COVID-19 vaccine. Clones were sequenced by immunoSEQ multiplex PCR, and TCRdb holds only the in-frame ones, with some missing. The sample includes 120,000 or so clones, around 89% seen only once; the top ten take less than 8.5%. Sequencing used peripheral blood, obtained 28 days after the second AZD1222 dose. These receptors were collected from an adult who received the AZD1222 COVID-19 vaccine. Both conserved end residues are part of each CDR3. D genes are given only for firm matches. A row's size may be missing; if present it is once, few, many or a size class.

TGTGCCAGCAGCTTACTTGGGGTCGATTCACCCCTCCACTTT | CASSLLGVDSPLHF | once | TRBV7-9 | - | TRBJ1-6
TGTGCCAGCAGTCTGGGCTTTGGGGAGCCAGATACGCAGTATTTT | CASSLGFGEPDTQYF | - | TRBV27 | - | TRBJ2-3
TGTGCCAGCAAATACCGGGACATTGGTGGTTTTGGGGCCAACGTCCTGACTTTC | CASKYRDIGGFGANVLTF | - | TRBV19 | - | TRBJ2-6
TGTGCCAGTAGTATGGGCCCTCCGGGACTAGCGAGTGAGCAGTTCTTC | CASSMGPPGLASEQFF | few | TRBV19 | TRBD2 | TRBJ2-1
TGTGCCACCAGCAGAGGAGGGGCAGGGAACACTGAAGCTTTCTTT | CATSRGGAGNTEAFF | - | TRBV15 | - | TRBJ1-1
TGTGCCAGTAGTATTGATGGCAACGGAAACACCATATATTTT | CASSIDGNGNTIYF | few | TRBV19 | - | TRBJ1-3
TGTGCCAGCAGCCTACCGGGACAGGGGAAGGTCGAGCAGTACTTC | CASSLPGQGKVEQYF | - | TRBV3-1/TRBV3-2 | TRBD1 | TRBJ2-7
TGTGCCAGTAGTAAAGGACAGGGGGCAGGCGTCTACGAGCAGTACTTC | CASSKGQGAGVYEQYF | - | TRBV19 | TRBD1 | TRBJ2-7
TGCGCCAGCAGCTTGGTCCCACTAGCCTATAATTCACCCCTCCACTTT | CASSLVPLAYNSPLHF | - | TRBV5-1 | - | TRBJ1-6
TGCGCCAGCAGCCTCGAAGCGGTGAGGGGAGAGACCCAGTACTTC | CASSLEAVRGETQYF | - | TRBV4-1 | - | TRBJ2-5
TGCGCCAGCAGCTTGGGCCAGGACTCTGGAAACACCATATATTTT | CASSLGQDSGNTIYF | - | TRBV5-1 | - | TRBJ1-3
TGTGCCAGTAGTCACCCCGGGACAGCGCTCTACGAGCAGTACTTC | CASSHPGTALYEQYF | - | TRBV19 | TRBD1 | TRBJ2-7
TGTGCCAGCAGCGTAGGAGTTAGCACAGATACGCAGTATTTT | CASSVGVSTDTQYF | - | TRBV9 | - | TRBJ2-3
TGTGCCTGGAGTTCCCCTTGGGAGCAGTACTTC | CAWSSPWEQYF | once | TRBV30 | - | TRBJ2-7
TGCAGCGTTCAAGCATTGGGGCCCTTCGATGAGCAGTTCTTC | CSVQALGPFDEQFF | - | TRBV29-1 | - | TRBJ2-1
TGTGCCAGCAGTGCTACGAGATCCTCTGGAAACACCATATATTTT | CASSATRSSGNTIYF | - | TRBV7-2 | - | TRBJ1-3
TGTGCCAGCAGCCTGACCGGGGAGACCCAGTACTTC | CASSLTGETQYF | - | TRBV13 | - | TRBJ2-5
TGTGCCAGCAGCCGAACAGGGGGGACCTACGAGCAGTACTTC | CASSRTGGTYEQYF | - | TRBV14 | TRBD1 | TRBJ2-7
TGTGCCAGTAGTATGTCGCCAACTCAAGAGACCCAGTACTTC | CASSMSPTQETQYF | - | TRBV19 | - | TRBJ2-5
TGTGCCAGCAGCTTAAGAGGGCCCAGAGATACGCAGTATTTT | CASSLRGPRDTQYF | - | TRBV7-2 | - | TRBJ2-3
TGCGCCAGCAGCTTGGGTCCAGTGGGGGAAAAACTGTTTTTT | CASSLGPVGEKLFF | - | TRBV5-1 | - | TRBJ1-4
TGTGCCAGCAGTTACGCGGGAGGAATCCAAGAGACCCAGTACTTC | CASSYAGGIQETQYF | - | TRBV6-2/TRBV6-3 | TRBD2 | TRBJ2-5
TGTGCCAGCAGCGTAGGCGGGAGCACAGATACGCAGTATTTT | CASSVGGSTDTQYF | - | TRBV9 | - | TRBJ2-3
TGTGCCAGCAGTGGATTGGGGTTTGGGGGGGAGCAGTACTTC | CASSGLGFGGEQYF | - | TRBV2 | - | TRBJ2-7
TGTGCCACCAGTGATATAAGGACAGGGGGCGAGCAGTACTTC | CATSDIRTGGEQYF | once | TRBV24-1 | TRBD1 | TRBJ2-7
TGTGCCAGCAGCGCCAGCGGGGGAGCTTCACCCCTCCACTTT | CASSASGGASPLHF | - | TRBV13 | - | TRBJ1-6
TGCGCCAGCAGCCAACTCAGACTAGCGGGAGCCTATGAGCAGTTCTTC | CASSQLRLAGAYEQFF | few | TRBV4-1 | TRBD2 | TRBJ2-1
TGTGCCAGCAGCGTAACCGGGACTAGCGTCCATGAGCAGTTCTTC | CASSVTGTSVHEQFF | - | TRBV7-9 | TRBD2 | TRBJ2-1
TGTGCCAGCAGTAGGTCAGCATTAGGTGAGCAGTTCTTC | CASSRSALGEQFF | - | TRBV28 | - | TRBJ2-1
TGTGCCAGCAGTTACGGTTCAGGGTTGCTGGGCTCACCCCTCCACTTT | CASSYGSGLLGSPLHF | once | TRBV6-5 | - | TRBJ1-6
TGTGCCAGCAGTGGGGGACTAGCGGGTTGGGGAAGCTCCTACGAGCAGTACTTC | CASSGGLAGWGSSYEQYF | - | TRBV2 | TRBD2 | TRBJ2-7
TGTGCCAGCAGTGAAGCAGGGACCCGCAATCAGCCCCAGCATTTT | CASSEAGTRNQPQHF | - | TRBV2 | - | TRBJ1-5
TGTGCCAGCAGCCAAGCCCAGGCACACTACGAGCAGTACTTC | CASSQAQAHYEQYF | - | TRBV4-2 | - | TRBJ2-7
TGTGCCAGCAGTGATAGGCTAGCGGGAGGGTACAATGAGCAGTTCTTC | CASSDRLAGGYNEQFF | - | TRBV6-1 | TRBD2 | TRBJ2-1
TGTGCCAGCTCACCACCGAAGGGTTCGGGGAACACTGAAGCTTTCTTT | CASSPPKGSGNTEAFF | - | TRBV18 | - | TRBJ1-1
TGTGCCAGTAGTCCCGCCCGGGGGATTTCTGGGAAAAACACTGAAGCTTTCTTT | CASSPARGISGKNTEAFF | - | TRBV19 | - | TRBJ1-1
TGTGCCAGCAGCTTGCTTGGACAAAGAGACGAGCAGTACTTC | CASSLLGQRDEQYF | few | TRBV5-6 | - | TRBJ2-7
TGTGCCAGCAGTTACTCCTATGCGCAGGGCGGCTGCACCTTC | CASSYSYAQGGCTF | - | TRBV6-5 | - | TRBJ1-2
TGTGCCAGCAGCGCGGATTATGAGCAGTTCTTC | CASSADYEQFF | - | TRBV9 | - | TRBJ2-1
TGTGCCAGCAGTACCAAGGACAGGGTTGGTTCACCCCTCCACTTT | CASSTKDRVGSPLHF | - | TRBV2 | TRBD1 | TRBJ1-6
TGTGCCAGCAGCTTAGAGGTTTGGACAGGGAGCTCTGGAAACACCATATATTTT | CASSLEVWTGSSGNTIYF | once | TRBV7-6 | TRBD1 | TRBJ1-3
TGTGCCAGCAGATTAGCGGTCACAGATACGCAGTATTTT | CASRLAVTDTQYF | - | TRBV6-5 | - | TRBJ2-3
TGCAGCGTTGCCGGGGCCACGGCTAACTATGGCTACACCTTC | CSVAGATANYGYTF | - | TRBV29-1 | - | TRBJ1-2
TGTGCCAGCAGCACCAACCCAGGGGTTGCGGCCAACGTCCTGACTTTC | CASSTNPGVAANVLTF | - | TRBV7-6 | - | TRBJ2-6
TGTGCCAGCCAGTGGGTTCGGTCCACAGATACGCAGTATTTT | CASQWVRSTDTQYF | - | TRBV11-3 | - | TRBJ2-3
TGTGCCAGTAGTATAAGGGCCGAGGCCACTGAAGCTTTCTTT | CASSIRAEATEAFF | few | TRBV19 | - | TRBJ1-1
TGTGCCTGGAGTTCGGGACTAGCGGGGGCACAGTATTTT | CAWSSGLAGAQYF | - | TRBV30 | TRBD2 | TRBJ2-3
TGTGCCAGCAGCTACCGGGCAGGGGAGGCAGATACGCAGTATTTT | CASSYRAGEADTQYF | few | TRBV7-2 | - | TRBJ2-3
TGTGCCAGCAGCCAAGATCTAGGACTAGCGGAGGAGGGTGAGCAGTTCTTC | CASSQDLGLAEEGEQFF | - | TRBV3-1/TRBV3-2 | TRBD2 | TRBJ2-1
TGTGCCAGCCAGCTAGCGGGGCCGAGCTCCTACAATGAGCAGTTCTTC | CASQLAGPSSYNEQFF | - | TRBV28 | TRBD2 | TRBJ2-1
TGTGCCAGCAGTGGACAGGGGACTCACACAGATACGCAGTATTTT | CASSGQGTHTDTQYF | - | TRBV2 | TRBD1 | TRBJ2-3
TGCGCCAGCAGCCCCACCCTGGAGCGGGGGGGCGTCGAGACCCAGTACTTC | CASSPTLERGGVETQYF | - | TRBV4-1 | TRBD2 | TRBJ2-5
TGTGCCAGCAGCCCAGGGACTAGCGGGGGGAATGAGCAGTTCTTC | CASSPGTSGGNEQFF | - | TRBV11-3 | TRBD2 | TRBJ2-1
TGTGCCAGCAGCCAAGTCTCCGAGAGCGGGGGCCCCGCATACGAGCAGTACTTC | CASSQVSESGGPAYEQYF | - | TRBV4-2 | TRBD2 | TRBJ2-7
TGTGCCAGCTCAGGGGGGGCGGCGAACACTGAAGCTTTCTTT | CASSGGAANTEAFF | - | TRBV18 | - | TRBJ1-1
TGTGCCAGCAGCTTAGAAAAAAACATTCAGTACTTC | CASSLEKNIQYF | - | TRBV7-2 | - | TRBJ2-4
TGTGCCTGGAGTTTAGAGACTGCTAACTATGGCTACACCTTC | CAWSLETANYGYTF | - | TRBV30 | - | TRBJ1-2
TGTGCCAGCAGTGAAAAGGGACTAGGGGGCCTGATTCAGTACTTC | CASSEKGLGGLIQYF | - | TRBV2 | - | TRBJ2-4
TGTGCTAGTGGTTTGGTACTCGGGACAGGCCGCTTCTTC | CASGLVLGTGRFF | - | TRBV12-5 | TRBD1 | TRBJ2-1